These 22 T cell receptor beta chains were sequenced from one sample in a study of metastatic and nonmetastatic thyroid tumors. Nobody among the patients had been given any treatment before thyroid surgery. TCRdb ran MiXCR on the PCR reads. The sample lists around 16,000 clones, roughly 13% occurring once. Sequencing input: blood. These receptors came from a female donor with papillary thyroid cancer or a benign thyroid nodule (not recorded which). Some clones in this sample may be carry-over from other donors' samples.

This clone showed up just a few times. A read error is possible here, since a much larger clone lies one base away. V gene TRBV5-4 combines with J gene TRBJ1-2; D is possibly TRBD1 (5 bases). CDR3 length: 14 residues. CDR1 and CDR2 from the germline V gene are SGHNT and YYREEE (reference sequence). Trimming left V 2 bases short and J 4 bases short, with 12 bases between. The CDR3 DNA is TGTGCCAGCAGCTTACAGGTGGCCAGCTATGGCTACACCTTC. This translates into CASSLQVASYGYTF. Complete variable domain (other parts from reference TRBV5-4 and TRBJ1-2): ETGVTQSPTHLIKTRGQQVTLRCSSQSGHNTVSWYQQALGQGPQFIFQYYREEENGRGNFPPRFSGLQFPNYSSELNVNALELDDSALYLCASSLQVASYGYTFGSGTRLTVV.

As for this clone: At one boundary the junction diverges from the germline segment, which might be a read error. The sample carries other DNA sequences with the same CDR3. This chain joins TRBV6-2 or TRBV6-3 and TRBJ1-2, with D hard to call. Germline lookup yields CDR1 MNHEY and CDR2 SVGEGT. This CDR3 is 13 amino acids long. The CDR3 sequence is CATSPDVNYGYTF. The CDR3 nucleotides are TGCGCCACCTCTCCCGACGTAAACTATGGCTACACCTTC.

This clone occurred many times. The chain employs TRBV2 and TRBJ1-1, with unresolved D. This CDR3 is built from 13 residues. The V end was cut by 10 bases, the J end by 1 base, with 13 bases between. Germline loops: CDR1 SNHLY, CDR2 FYNNEI. CDR3 sequence: CATLWGTNTEAFF. The CDR3 region has the DNA TGTGCCACCCTGTGGGGTACGAACACTGAAGCTTTCTTT.

Comment on this clone: A single base separates this from a much larger clone, so it may be a read error. This chain uses TRBV7-8 with TRBJ2-7; possibly TRBD1 or TRBD2 for D (5 bases each). The ends were cut back, 2 bases at V and 2 bases at J, with 19 bases in the middle. CDR1 and CDR2 (germline): SGHVS, FQNEAQ. The CDR3 has 17 residues. As DNA, the CDR3 is TGTGCCAGCAGCTTATGGGTGGGGACGAATGCCCCCTACGAGCAGTACTTC. Translated, it gives CASSLWVGTNAPYEQYF.

Ten or more counts support this clone. This rearrangement joins TRBV29-1 to TRBJ2-5; perhaps TRBD2 as D (6 bases). The germline V and J ends were trimmed by 7 bases and 2 bases, with 17 bases remaining between them. The CDR3 is 14 amino acids. Germline-derived CDR1 and CDR2 are SQVTM and ANQGSEA. The CDR3 nucleotides are TGCAGCGGAATCCCTCCGGGGGAACAAGAGACCCAGTACTTC. It is translated as CSGIPPGEQETQYF.

This clone showed up many times. The chain recombines TRBV5-1 with TRBJ1-6; 7 nucleotides line up with TRBD1. CDR3 length: 15 amino acids. V was clipped by 4 bases and J by 9 bases; unmatched bases: 10. Looked up from germline, CDR1 is SGHRS and CDR2 is YFSETQ. The CDR3 DNA reads as TGCGCCAGCAGCCTTGGACAGGAGGCTGCTTCACCCCTCCACTTT. Its protein is CASSLGQEAASPLHF.

The genes are TRBV3-1 and TRBJ2-7; D possibly corresponds to TRBD1 (6 bases). CDR3 length: 18 residues. CDR1 LGHDT and CDR2 YNNKEL come from the germline V gene (reference sequence). Trimming removed 1 base at V and 4 bases at J, with 23 bases between. The CDR3 DNA is TGTGCCAGCAGCCAAGGACTCCACAGGGTCGAAGGTAGGTACGAGCAGTACTTC. Protein product: CASSQGLHRVEGRYEQYF.

The chain has TRBV28 and TRBJ1-2; D unresolved. The V and J ends lost 6 bases and 3 bases respectively, with 11 bases between them. The CDR3 is 13 amino acids. The germline gives CDR1 MDHEN, CDR2 SYDVKM. The CDR3 loop reads CASSQCEDYGYTF. The CDR3 nucleotides read TGTGCCAGCAGCCAGTGTGAGGACTATGGCTACACCTTC.

This clone counts as medium-sized. The V and J genes are TRBV6-1 and TRBJ2-1; the match to TRBD2 covers 10 bases. CDR3 length: 14 residues. CDR1 MNHNS and CDR2 SASEGT come from the germline V gene. The junction had 4 bases not matched to a gene; V was cut back by 4 bases and J by 7 bases. CDR3 residues: CASSASGSFNEQFF. Here the CDR3 DNA reads TGTGCCAGCAGTGCTAGCGGGAGCTTTAATGAGCAGTTCTTC.

This clone is medium-sized in the sample. V is TRBV27 and J is TRBJ2-7; TRBD1 matches at 11 bases. CDR1 and CDR2 (germline): MNHEY, SMNVEV (reference sequence). This CDR3 has 14 amino acids. The J segment lost 5 bases and the V segment lost 5 bases, leaving 5 bases of the junction unmatched. CDR3 in amino acids: CASSMGQGGNEQYF. DNA of the CDR3: TGTGCCAGCAGTATGGGACAGGGGGGCAACGAGCAGTACTTC.

The chain has TRBV20-1 and TRBJ2-7, with D unclear. V lost 3 bases, J lost 3 bases, and 6 bases lay in between. The CDR3 spans 11 residues. In germline, CDR1 is DFQATT, CDR2 SNEGSKA (reference sequence). The CDR3 DNA reads as TGCAGTGCTAGTCCAGACTACGAGCAGTACTTC. Protein: CSASPDYEQYF.

This clone is termed medium-sized. The J gene is TRBJ2-7, the V gene TRBV6-1; 12 positions match TRBD2. The V gene's germline CDR1 is MNHNS and CDR2 SASEGT. The CDR3 extends over 14 amino acids. The J segment lost 3 bases and the V segment lost 6 bases, leaving 3 bases of the junction unmatched. The CDR3 nucleotides read TGTGCCAGCAGCTCGGGACTAGCGGGCTACGAGCAGTACTTC. Amino acid sequence: CASSSGLAGYEQYF.

This clone has a count of ten or more. The J gene is TRBJ2-3, the V gene TRBV4-2; D gene unclear. The germline gives CDR1 LGHNA, CDR2 YNFKEQ. The CDR3 runs 15 residues. With 1 base removed from V and 0 bases from J, the gap between germline ends came to 8 bases. The CDR3 reads CASSQGWLSTDTQYF. Here the CDR3 DNA reads TGTGCCAGCAGCCAAGGCTGGCTTAGCACAGATACGCAGTATTTT.

This clone showed up just a few times. Compared with germline, one end of the junction differs, possibly owing to a read error. The V and J genes are TRBV28 and TRBJ1-5; the D gene is possibly TRBD1 (6 bases). In germline, CDR1 is MDHEN, CDR2 SYDVKM. This CDR3 region has 15 residues. In DNA form, the CDR3 reads TGTGCCAGCAGTTTTGGCAGGGGAGGAAATCAGACCCAGCATTTT. Translated: CASSFGRGGNQTQHF.

This chain connects TRBV4-1 to TRBJ2-2; TRBD2 matches at 14 bases. From germline, CDR1 is MGHRA and CDR2 YSYEKL. With 7 bases clipped from V and 5 bases from J, the junction kept 21 bases outside the gene matches. The length of the CDR3 is 21 residues. The CDR3 bases are TGCGCCAGCACCCCATTGGCCGGGACTAGCGGGGGACCTCGGGGGACCGGGGAGCTGTTTTTT. This sequence encodes CASTPLAGTSGGPRGTGELFF.

This clone was counted only a few times. This chain joins TRBV27 and TRBJ1-5, with a weak D call TRBD1 (5 bases). The CDR3 is made up of 13 amino acids. Trimming cost V 6 bases and J 8 bases, with 14 bases left between them. Germline lookup yields CDR1 MNHEY and CDR2 SMNVEV (reference sequence). In nucleotides, the CDR3 is TGTGCCAGCAGGAGACAAGGGACCAAGCCCCAGCATTTT. Residues: CASRRQGTKPQHF.

This clone is labeled medium-sized. V and J are TRBV28 and TRBJ1-2; no reliable D call. The V end was cut by 5 bases, the J end by 4 bases, with 11 bases between. The CDR3 loop spans 13 amino acids. Germline CDR1 reads MDHEN; CDR2 reads SYDVKM. The CDR3 loop reads CASSLHGSYGYTF. CDR3 nucleotides: TGTGCCAGCAGTCTTCATGGGAGCTATGGCTACACCTTC.

This clone was detected many times. A clone one base away is much larger, so this may be a read error. The rearrangement uses TRBV27 and TRBJ2-7; D unresolved. The length of the CDR3 is 13 residues. Germline-derived CDR1 and CDR2 are MNHEY and SMNVEV (reference sequence). The CDR3 DNA is TGTGCCAGCAGCCGCACCAGTAGCTACGGGCAGTACTTC. Protein: CASSRTSSYGQYF.

This clone came up many times. This sequence joins TRBV24-1 and TRBJ2-7, with TRBD1 as a possible D gene (5 bases). The germline V gene encodes CDR1 KGHDR and CDR2 SFDVKD. Trimming left V 12 bases short and J 2 bases short, with 13 bases between. CDR3 length: 12 residues. The DNA for the CDR3 is TGTGCCGTCTACAGGATTACCTACGAGCAGTACTTC. This encodes CAVYRITYEQYF.

This clone appeared many times. This rearrangement joins TRBV5-6 to TRBJ2-1, with D perhaps assigned TRBD1 or TRBD2 (5 bases each). Trimming removed 3 bases at V and 4 bases at J, with 14 bases between. Germline V gives CDR1 SGHDT, CDR2 YYEEEE. CDR3 size: 15 residues. Here the CDR3 reads CASSWDGEIYNEQFF. In DNA, the CDR3 is TGTGCCAGCAGCTGGGACGGAGAGATTTACAATGAGCAGTTCTTC.

With respect to this clone: A junction end diverges from the germline sequence, so it may reflect a read error. The J gene is TRBJ2-7, the V gene TRBV7-3; the D is unclear. The CDR3 consists of 15 residues. Per the germline V gene, CDR1 is SGHTA and CDR2 is FQGTGA. CDR3 nucleotides: TGCGCCAGCAGTTTCCGGGCGTGGGTGACCTACGAGCAGTACTTC. Residues: CASSFRAWVTYEQYF.

This clone was seen ten or more times. The genes are TRBV5-1 and TRBJ2-5; 10 bases are shared with TRBD1. The V and J ends lost 1 base and 5 bases, in that order; junction bases with no gene match: 8. Germline V gives CDR1 SGHRS, CDR2 YFSETQ. This CDR3 is 16 amino acids long. This CDR3 reads CASSLSPRDRGETQYF. The CDR3, as DNA: TGCGCCAGCAGCTTGAGCCCCCGGGACAGGGGTGAGACCCAGTACTTC.